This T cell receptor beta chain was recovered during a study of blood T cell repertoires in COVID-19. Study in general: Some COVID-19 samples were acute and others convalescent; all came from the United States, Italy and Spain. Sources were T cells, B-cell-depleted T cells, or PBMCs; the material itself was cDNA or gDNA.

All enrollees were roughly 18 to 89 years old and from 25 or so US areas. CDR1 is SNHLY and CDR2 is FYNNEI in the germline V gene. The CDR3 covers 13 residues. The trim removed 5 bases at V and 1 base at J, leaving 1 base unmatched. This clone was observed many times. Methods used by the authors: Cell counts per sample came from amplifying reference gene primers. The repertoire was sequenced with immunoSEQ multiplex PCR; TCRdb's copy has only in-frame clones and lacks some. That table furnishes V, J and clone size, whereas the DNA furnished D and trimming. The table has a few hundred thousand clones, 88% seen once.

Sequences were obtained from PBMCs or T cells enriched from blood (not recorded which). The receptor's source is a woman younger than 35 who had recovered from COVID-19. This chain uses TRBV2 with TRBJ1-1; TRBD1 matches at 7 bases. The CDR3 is CASSTGENTEAFF. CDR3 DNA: TGTGCCAGCAGTACAGGGGAGAACACTGAAGCTTTCTTT. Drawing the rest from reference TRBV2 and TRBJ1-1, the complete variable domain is EPEVTQTPSHQVTQMGQEVILRCVPISNHLYFYWYRQILGQKVEFLVSFYNNEISEKSEIFDDQFSVERPDGSNFTLKIRSTKLEDSAMYFCASSTGENTEAFFGQGTRLTVV.